The rows below give T cell receptor beta chains drawn from one sample of a study of blood T cells in healthy people across ages. TCRdb re-analysed the 5' RACE reads in MiXCR, keeping a single row per CDR3 protein. Counted here are fewer than 2 million distinct CDR3 sequences, approximately 39% occurring once; the ten biggest clones make up 20% to 25%. The sample comprised blood. The receptors derive from a human donor in good health. The CDR3 runs from the conserved cysteine through the conserved F or W. The D gene is left open where the match is weak. Clone sizes are given selectively: once, few, many, or a class where the clone is expanded.

j_call d_call v_call clone_size cdr3_nt cdr3_aa
TRBJ1-5 TRBD1 TRBV20-1 . TGCAGTGCCTACCCTGGACAGGTCAATCAGCCCCAGCATTTT CSAYPGQVNQPQHF
TRBJ2-1 . TRBV7-7 . TGTGCCAGCAGCCCTAACCCCGGACAAGAGACTCAGTTCTTC CASSPNPGQETQFF
TRBJ2-5 . TRBV20-1 . TGCAGTGCGTGCCGGGACTCCGGTCAAGAGACCCAGTACTTC CSACRDSGQETQYF
TRBJ2-5 . TRBV20-1 . TGCAGTGCTCGTCAGACTCCCAGACAAGAGACCCAGTACTTC CSARQTPRQETQYF
TRBJ2-1 TRBD1 TRBV12-3/TRBV12-4 . TGTGCCAGCAGTTTAGCACCGGGACAGGGACAAAATGAGCAGTTCTTC CASSLAPGQGQNEQFF
TRBJ2-3 . TRBV3-1 . TGTGCCAGTCAGCTATTTAGCACAGATACGCAGTATTTT CASQLFSTDTQYF
TRBJ2-1 . TRBV6-4 many TGTGCCAGCAGTCGGGGGCAGGGGGGGTACAATGAGCAGTTCTTC CASSRGQGGYNEQFF
TRBJ2-6 . TRBV7-3 few TGTGCCAGCAGCTTATCGAGGGACTCTGGGGCCAACGTCCTGACTTTC CASSLSRDSGANVLTF
TRBJ2-1 . TRBV5-1 few TGCGCCAGCAGCCTGAGGGCGGGGCCTCTCCTAAATGAGCAGTTCTTC CASSLRAGPLLNEQFF
TRBJ2-7 . TRBV12-3/TRBV12-4 . TGTGCCAGCAGTTTAACGCTTAGATGGAGGGGCGAGCAGTACTTC CASSLTLRWRGEQYF
TRBJ1-5 TRBD1 TRBV20-1 few TGCAGTGCTAGCGACAGGGCCTCAGTGGGGCAGCCCCAGCATTTT CSASDRASVGQPQHF
TRBJ2-1 . TRBV20-1 . TGCAGTGCTAGTCTTGGTGAGCAGTTCTTC CSASLGEQFF
TRBJ2-3 . TRBV3-1 . TGCGCCAGCAGCCAAGATCGGGGTACTAGAGGTACGCAGTATTTT CASSQDRGTRGTQYF
TRBJ2-5 . TRBV20-1 few TGCAGTGCTAGACGGACGGGGTTTTACGAGACCCAGTACTTC CSARRTGFYETQYF
TRBJ1-5 TRBD1 TRBV29-1 . TGCAGCGTCCCGGGACAGGGGTATGGTCAGCCCCAGCATTTT CSVPGQGYGQPQHF
TRBJ2-5 . TRBV20-1 . TGCAGTGCCTCCGGTCTTAATCCTGAGACCCAGTACTTC CSASGLNPETQYF